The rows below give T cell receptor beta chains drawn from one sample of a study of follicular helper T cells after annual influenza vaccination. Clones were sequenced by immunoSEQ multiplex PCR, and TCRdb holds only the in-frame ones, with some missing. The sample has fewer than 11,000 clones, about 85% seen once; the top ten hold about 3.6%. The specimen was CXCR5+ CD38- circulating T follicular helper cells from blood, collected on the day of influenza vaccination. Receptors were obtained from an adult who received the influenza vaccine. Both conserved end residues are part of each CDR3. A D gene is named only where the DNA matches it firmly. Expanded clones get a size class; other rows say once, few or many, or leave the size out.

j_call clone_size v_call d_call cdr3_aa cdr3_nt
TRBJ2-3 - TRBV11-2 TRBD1 CASSFRTGPDTQYF TGTGCCAGCAGTTTTAGGACAGGGCCCGATACGCAGTATTTT
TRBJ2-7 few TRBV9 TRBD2 CASSPGGSGNEQYF TGTGCCAGCAGCCCCGGCGGGAGCGGCAACGAGCAGTACTTC
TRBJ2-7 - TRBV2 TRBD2 CASRNTGTSEEQYF TGTGCCAGCAGAAACACCGGGACTAGCGAGGAGCAGTACTTC
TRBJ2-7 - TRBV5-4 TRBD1 CASSLQQGFSEQYF TGTGCCAGCAGCCTCCAACAGGGGTTTAGCGAGCAGTACTTC
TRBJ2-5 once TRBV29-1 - CSVPGGGGETQYF TGCAGCGTGCCTGGGGGGGGCGGAGAGACACAGTACTTC
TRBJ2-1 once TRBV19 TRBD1 CASSTSGTGNNEQFF TGTGCCAGTAGTACCTCCGGGACAGGGAATAATGAGCAGTTCTTC
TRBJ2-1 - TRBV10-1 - CASSDRGNNEQFF TGCGCCAGCAGTGATAGAGGTAACAATGAGCAGTTCTTC
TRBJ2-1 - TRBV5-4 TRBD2 CASSLAGGPVYNEQFF TGTGCCAGCAGCCTAGCGGGAGGGCCGGTTTACAATGAGCAGTTCTTC
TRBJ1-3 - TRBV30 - CAWCIQERRGTIYF TGTGCCTGGTGCATCCAGGAAAGACGCGGTACCATATATTTT
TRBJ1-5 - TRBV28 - CASSFYTRGGIGTQHF TGTGCCAGCAGTTTCTACACTCGGGGGGGAATCGGCACCCAGCATTTT
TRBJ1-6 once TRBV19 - CASSMPGGSSPLHF TGTGCCAGTAGTATGCCGGGGGGGAGTTCACCCCTCCACTTT
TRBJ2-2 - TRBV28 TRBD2 CASSPRLAGGGTGELFF TGTGCCAGCAGTCCTCGACTAGCGGGAGGAGGAACCGGGGAGCTGTTTTTT
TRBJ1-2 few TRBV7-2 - CASSSRGANYGYTF TGTGCCAGCAGCTCCAGGGGTGCTAACTATGGCTACACCTTC
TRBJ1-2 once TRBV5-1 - CASSLQSHNYGYTF TGCGCCAGCAGCTTGCAGTCCCATAACTATGGCTACACCTTC
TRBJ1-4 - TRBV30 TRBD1 CAWSARTGGTEKLFF TGTGCCTGGAGTGCACGGACAGGGGGCACTGAAAAACTGTTTTTT
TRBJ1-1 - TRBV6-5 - CASRRGEVDTEAFF TGTGCCAGCCGCAGGGGTGAGGTGGACACTGAAGCTTTCTTT
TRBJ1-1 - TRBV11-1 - CASSLGQNTEAFF TGTGCCAGCAGCTTAGGACAGAACACTGAAGCTTTCTTT
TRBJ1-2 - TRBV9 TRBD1 CASSSQSGTGGLFSF TGTGCCAGCAGCTCCCAATCCGGGACAGGGGGACTTTTTTCCTTC
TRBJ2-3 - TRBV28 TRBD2 CASSLGTSVSTDTQYF TGTGCCAGCAGTTTGGGGACTAGCGTAAGCACAGATACGCAGTATTTT
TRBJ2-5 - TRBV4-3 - CASSQDLRGETQYF TGCGCCAGCAGCCAAGATCTCAGGGGTGAGACCCAGTACTTC
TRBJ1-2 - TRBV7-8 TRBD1 CASSGDREGYTF TGTGCCAGCAGCGGGGACAGGGAAGGCTACACCTTC
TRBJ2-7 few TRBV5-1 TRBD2 CASSVGLAGGGSEQYF TGCGCCAGCAGCGTCGGACTAGCGGGGGGAGGTAGCGAGCAGTACTTC
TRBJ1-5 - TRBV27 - CASSFSGNQPQHF TGTGCCAGCAGTTTTAGTGGCAATCAGCCCCAGCATTTT
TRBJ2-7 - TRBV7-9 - CASSSSRGSYEQYF TGTGCCAGCAGCTCCAGCAGGGGTTCCTACGAGCAGTACTTC
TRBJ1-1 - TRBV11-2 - CASSLDHTSPNTEAFF TGTGCCAGCAGCTTAGATCATACAAGCCCGAACACTGAAGCTTTCTTT
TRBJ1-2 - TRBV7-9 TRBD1 CASSERTGEGYTF TGTGCCAGCAGCGAGCGGACAGGGGAAGGCTACACCTTC
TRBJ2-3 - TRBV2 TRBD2 CASSVAGGYTDTQYF TGTGCCAGCAGTGTAGCGGGGGGCTACACAGATACGCAGTATTTT
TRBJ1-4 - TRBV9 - CASSVAGTNEKLFF TGTGCCAGCAGCGTAGCTGGAACTAATGAAAAACTGTTTTTT
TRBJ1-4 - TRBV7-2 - CASSLAYQGSKLFF TGTGCCAGCAGCTTAGCGTACCAGGGTAGCAAACTGTTTTTT
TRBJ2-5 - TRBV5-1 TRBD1 CASSLGTGEGETQYF TGCGCCAGCAGCTTAGGGACAGGCGAGGGAGAGACCCAGTACTTC
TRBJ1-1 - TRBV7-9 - CASSLDGGFTEAFF TGTGCCAGCAGCTTAGATGGCGGTTTCACTGAAGCTTTCTTT
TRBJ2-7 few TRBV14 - CASSRATGRSHEQYF TGTGCCAGCAGCCGCGCCACCGGGCGCAGCCACGAGCAGTACTTC
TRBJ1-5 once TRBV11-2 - CASSLDTHQPQHF TGTGCCAGCAGCTTAGACACTCATCAGCCCCAGCATTTT
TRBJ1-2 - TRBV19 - CASSILGYGYTF TGTGCCAGTAGTATACTCGGCTATGGCTACACCTTC
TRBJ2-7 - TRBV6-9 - CASSGDRRSYEQYF TGTGCCAGCAGCGGAGACAGAAGATCCTACGAGCAGTACTTC
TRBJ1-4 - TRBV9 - CASSEDQKLREPNEKLFF TGTGCCAGCAGCGAGGACCAGAAACTCAGGGAGCCTAATGAAAAACTGTTTTTT
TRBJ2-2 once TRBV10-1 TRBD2 CASSESSSGSPGELFF TGCGCCAGCAGTGAGAGTTCTAGCGGGAGTCCCGGGGAGCTGTTTTTT
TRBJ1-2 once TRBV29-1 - CSVEPSTGPNYGYTF TGCAGCGTTGAACCCAGTACCGGTCCTAACTATGGCTACACCTTC
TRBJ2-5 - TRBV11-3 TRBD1 CASSPGQDSQETQYF TGTGCCAGCAGCCCGGGACAGGACAGCCAAGAGACCCAGTACTTC
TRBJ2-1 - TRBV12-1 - CASSFVVRALTYNEQFF TGTGCCAGCAGCTTTGTAGTCAGGGCTCTAACCTACAATGAGCAGTTCTTC
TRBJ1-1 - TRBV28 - CASRQGAGGTEAFF TGTGCCAGCAGACAGGGAGCCGGGGGCACTGAAGCTTTCTTT
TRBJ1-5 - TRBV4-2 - CASSQDSLYSNQPQHF TGTGCCAGCAGCCAAGACTCGCTGTATAGCAATCAGCCCCAGCATTTT
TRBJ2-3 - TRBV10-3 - CAISDVGASTDTQYF TGTGCCATCAGTGATGTGGGAGCTAGCACAGATACGCAGTATTTT
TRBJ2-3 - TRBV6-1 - CASSRPPGGTDTQYF TGTGCCAGCAGTCGCCCCCCGGGGGGCACAGATACGCAGTATTTT
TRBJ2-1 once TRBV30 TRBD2 CAWSAPLAGITPNEQFF TGTGCCTGGAGTGCTCCCCTAGCGGGGATTACTCCTAATGAGCAGTTCTTC
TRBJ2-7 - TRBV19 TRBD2 CASSMVAPSGSYEQYF TGTGCCAGTAGTATGGTCGCCCCTAGCGGTTCCTACGAGCAGTACTTC
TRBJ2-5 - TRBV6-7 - CASWRGTVAETQYF TGTGCCAGCTGGCGCGGGACTGTCGCGGAGACCCAGTACTTC
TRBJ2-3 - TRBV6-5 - CASGRDPTVTDTQYF TGTGCCAGCGGTAGGGACCCGACGGTCACAGATACGCAGTATTTT
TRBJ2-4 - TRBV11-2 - CASSLGVQPKNIQYF TGTGCCAGCAGCTTAGGCGTACAGCCCAAAAACATTCAGTACTTC
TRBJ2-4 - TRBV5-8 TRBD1 CASSPGQGAFFGAKNIQYF TGTGCCAGCAGCCCAGGACAGGGGGCATTCTTTGGGGCCAAAAACATTCAGTACTTC
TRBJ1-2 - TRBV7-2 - CASSLTPEGSEYGYTF TGTGCCAGCAGCTTAACCCCCGAGGGGTCTGAATATGGCTACACCTTC
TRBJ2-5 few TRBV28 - CASSPTQGSQYF TGTGCCAGCAGTCCCACCCAGGGCTCCCAGTACTTC
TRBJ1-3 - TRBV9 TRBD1 CASSVAPGGAGGNTIYF TGTGCCAGCAGCGTAGCGCCAGGGGGCGCCGGGGGAAACACCATATATTTT
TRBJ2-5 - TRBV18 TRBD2 CASSPPASGSETQYF TGTGCCAGCTCACCACCGGCTAGCGGGTCAGAGACCCAGTACTTC